The present T cell receptor beta chain was sequenced within a study of blood T cells in healthy people across ages. Study observations and caveats: The fall in TCR beta diversity per million T cells was roughly linear with age.

A word on this clonotype: Its target is unknown.

The second PCR ran about 7 to 12 cycles with a sample-barcoded 5' primer and J-beta primers. TCRdb reprocessed the 5' RACE reads with MiXCR, giving one entry per CDR3 protein. This table has about 1.5 million distinct CDR3 sequences, about 45% appearing once. Aged about 6 to 95, donors were systemically healthy Caucasians from Russia. PBMCs numbering at least 6.5 million were isolated per sample. Total RNA was isolated from each sample in quantities of at least 5.5 micrograms. CDR3 length equals 13 residues. Trimming stripped 7 bases from V and 2 bases from J, with 10 bases between. The germline V gene has CDR1 MNHNY and CDR2 SVGAGI (reference sequence).

The rearrangement uses TRBV6-6 and TRBJ2-3, with D possibly being TRBD2 (6 bases). Sequencing was done on a sample of blood. The receptor comes from a woman under 30 in good health. CDR3 sequence (DNA): TGTGCCAGCAAGCTAGCGAACACAGATACGCAGTATTTT. Residues: CASKLANTDTQYF.